One sample yielded the 28 T cell receptor beta chains listed below, sequenced in a study of T-cell reconstitution after alpha-beta-depleted transplantation in children. It was with unique molecular identifiers that the TCRbeta library was prepared. TCRdb re-called the PCR reads through MiXCR, storing one row per CDR3 protein. The table has hundreds of thousands of distinct CDR3 sequences, roughly 15% seen once. The sample was PBMCs from the stem cell graft donor, taken from the stem cell graft. All receptors come from a human donor who donated a stem cell graft to a child with acute myeloid leukemia.

The table lists this clonotype with many counts. The J gene is TRBJ1-1, the V gene TRBV20-1; 9 bases fit TRBD1. Germline CDR1 DFQATT, CDR2 SNEGSKA (reference sequence). The CDR3 has 16 amino acids. Trimming at V came to 2 bases and at J to 1 base, leaving 8 bases not matched to a gene. The CDR3 DNA reads as TGCAGTGCTAGACCGTTCCAGGACAGGGGGAACACTGAAGCTTTCTTT. Its translation: CSARPFQDRGNTEAFF.

This clonotype was detected ten times or more. The chain employs TRBV5-5 and TRBJ2-2, with D possibly matching TRBD2 (5 bases). Germline values: CDR1 SGHKS, CDR2 YYEKEE (reference sequence). The V end lost 4 bases, the J end lost 6 bases, and 19 bases lay between the germline ends. The CDR3 spans 16 residues. The CDR3 protein is CASSPWTGLKAGELFF. CDR3 sequence (DNA): TGTGCCAGCAGCCCCTGGACTGGCCTCAAGGCCGGGGAGCTGTTTTTT.

The chain has TRBV12-3 or TRBV12-4 and TRBJ2-2; no definite D call. The CDR3 length is 13 residues. The V end was cut by 5 bases, the J end by 6 bases, with 10 bases between. Written as DNA, the CDR3 is TGTGCCAGCAGTGGGATATCTGCCGGGGAGCTGTTTTTT. Translation: CASSGISAGELFF.

This clonotype has at least ten counts. V usage is TRBV27 and J usage is TRBJ1-6, with D perhaps TRBD1 (6 bases). CDR1 is MNHEY and CDR2 is SMNVEV in the germline V gene (reference sequence). The germline V and J ends were trimmed by 2 bases and 9 bases, with 11 bases remaining between them. The CDR3 sequence is 14 residues long. The CDR3, as DNA: TGTGCCAGCAGTTTAACAGGGCTCGGTTCACCCCTCCACTTT. Translated, it gives CASSLTGLGSPLHF.

This clonotype was picked up many times. The V gene is TRBV10-3, the J gene TRBJ2-5; tentative D call: TRBD1 (6 bases). The germline V and J ends were trimmed by 3 bases and 1 base, with 12 bases remaining between them. Germline values: CDR1 ENHRY, CDR2 SYGVKD. The CDR3 sequence is 15 residues long. CDR3 sequence reads: CAISEPMDSQETQYF. The DNA for the CDR3 is TGTGCCATCAGTGAACCGATGGACAGCCAAGAGACCCAGTACTTC.

This chain joins TRBV20-1 and TRBJ2-2; D is uncertain. CDR3 length equals 11 residues. Germline lookup yields CDR1 DFQATT and CDR2 SNEGSKA (reference sequence). V was trimmed by 4 bases and J by 9 bases, leaving 9 bases between them. Here the CDR3 DNA reads TGCAGTGCTACTCCGAGCCGGGAGCTGTTTTTT. Protein: CSATPSRELFF.

The chain has TRBV9 and TRBJ2-4, with no clear D. The CDR3 runs 16 residues. Germline values: CDR1 SGDLS, CDR2 YYNGEE. Trimming pared 4 bases from V and 0 bases from J, leaving 14 bases between. The CDR3 DNA reads as TGTGCCAGCAGCCCCCAGACAACCCTAGCCAAAAACATTCAGTACTTC. This encodes CASSPQTTLAKNIQYF.

The chain joins TRBV5-1 to TRBJ2-2; D possibly corresponds to TRBD1 (5 bases). V dropped 0 bases and J dropped 7 bases, with 7 bases sitting between them. Germline CDR1 reads SGHRS; CDR2 reads YFSETQ. The CDR3 covers 13 residues. CDR3 residues: CASSLDRLGELFF. The DNA for the CDR3 is TGCGCCAGCAGCTTGGACAGGCTCGGGGAGCTGTTTTTT.

This clonotype was seen repeatedly, ten times or more. The chain carries TRBV7-2 and TRBJ1-1; unclear D gene. CDR3 length: 13 amino acids. Per germline, CDR1 SGHTA and CDR2 FQGNSA. V shed 3 bases and J shed 2 bases, with 7 bases lying between them. CDR3 DNA sequence: TGTGCCAGCAGCTTGGGGATCAACACTGAAGCTTTCTTT. This codes for CASSLGINTEAFF.

This clonotype was found many times. The V call is TRBV20-1, the J call TRBJ2-2; perhaps TRBD1 as D (7 bases). Trimming took 1 base from V and 1 from J, leaving 19 bases between them. Germline CDR1 DFQATT, CDR2 SNEGSKA (reference sequence). There are 18 residues in the CDR3. CDR3: CSARALQGGTRNTGELFF. CDR3 DNA: TGCAGTGCTAGAGCCCTTCAGGGGGGAACGAGGAACACCGGGGAGCTGTTTTTT.

This clonotype occurred a few times. This chain links TRBV12-3 or TRBV12-4 with TRBJ1-5, with TRBD1 matching over 9 bases. The ends lost 5 bases at V and 5 bases at J; junction bases unmatched: 13. CDR3 length: 17 residues. The CDR3, as DNA: TGTGCCAGCAGTGTCCACAGGGGGCAAGGAGGGTATCAGCCCCAGCATTTT. Its translation is CASSVHRGQGGYQPQHF.

This clonotype was counted only a few times. This chain connects TRBV20-1 to TRBJ2-7; possibly TRBD2 for D (6 bases). V gave up 0 bases and J gave up 1 base, with 10 bases separating them. The germline V gene has CDR1 DFQATT and CDR2 SNEGSKA (reference sequence). CDR3 length: 14 residues. This CDR3 reads CSARDLEGSYEQYF. The CDR3 nucleotides read TGCAGTGCTAGAGATTTGGAGGGGTCCTACGAGCAGTACTTC.

This clonotype was counted at least ten times. The chain has TRBV20-1 and TRBJ2-2; TRBD2 matches 13 bases. With 3 bases clipped from V and 6 bases from J, the junction kept 1 base outside the gene matches. The CDR3 is 14 amino acids. CDR1 is DFQATT and CDR2 is SNEGSKA in the germline V gene (reference sequence). DNA of the CDR3: TGCAGTGCTAGGGGACTAGCGGGGCCCGGGGAGCTGTTTTTT. It codes for CSARGLAGPGELFF.

The table lists this clonotype with many counts. V is TRBV20-1 and J is TRBJ2-1; no clear D gene. Germline V CDR1 and CDR2: DFQATT, SNEGSKA (reference sequence). The V end was cut by 4 bases, the J end by 7 bases, with 11 bases between. The CDR3 contains 12 residues. CDR3 nucleotides: TGCAGTGCTATAATCGCTGGGAATGAGCAGTTCTTC. Protein product: CSAIIAGNEQFF.

This clonotype was seen at least ten times. The V gene is TRBV20-1, the J gene TRBJ2-3; TRBD1 matches 7 bases. CDR3 length equals 16 residues. From germline, CDR1 is DFQATT and CDR2 SNEGSKA (reference sequence). The V and J ends lost 6 bases and 0 bases, in that order; junction bases with no gene match: 12. The CDR3 bases are TGCAGTGCCATCATCCGGGACAGAACTAGCACAGATACGCAGTATTTT. Translating it yields CSAIIRDRTSTDTQYF.

The chain links TRBV19 to TRBJ2-1; TRBD2 matches 12 bases. Trimming removed 1 base from V and 9 bases from J; junction bases left unmatched: 4. CDR1 and CDR2 from the germline V gene are LNHDA and SQIVND (reference sequence). The CDR3 runs to 15 residues. This chain's CDR3 is CASSIASGGAGEQFF. CDR3 DNA: TGTGCCAGTAGTATAGCTAGCGGGGGGGCGGGTGAGCAGTTCTTC.

This clonotype turned up a few times. In DNA, the CDR3 is TGTGCCAGCAGCCCCCTTTCGGGGATGAGCAGGGGGGAGCTGTTTTTT. Amino acids: CASSPLSGMSRGELFF. The J gene is TRBJ2-2, the V gene TRBV7-3; tentative D call: TRBD2 (5 bases). The CDR3 sequence is 16 residues long. V was trimmed by 5 bases and J by 8 bases, leaving 21 bases between them. Germline V gene lookup returns CDR1 SGHTA and CDR2 FQGTGA. Full variable domain (outside the CDR3, taken from reference TRBV7-3 and TRBJ2-2): GAGVSQTPSNKVTEKGKYVELRCDPISGHTALYWYRQSLGQGPEFLIYFQGTGAADDSGLPNDRFFAVRPEGSVSTLKIQRTERGDSAVYLCASSPLSGMSRGELFFGEGSRLTVL.

This clonotype occurred a few times. The chain has TRBV5-1 and TRBJ1-4; no clear D. CDR1 SGHRS and CDR2 YFSETQ come from the germline V gene. Trimming stripped 4 bases from V and 5 bases from J, with 18 bases between. The CDR3 loop spans 16 amino acids. The CDR3 spells CASSRTRGAYNEKLFF. The CDR3 DNA reads as TGCGCCAGCAGCCGGACGCGAGGAGCATACAATGAAAAACTGTTTTTT.

This clonotype was counted a few times. The gene calls are TRBV5-1 and TRBJ1-5, with D unresolved. The germline V gene encodes CDR1 SGHRS and CDR2 YFSETQ. Trimming removed 0 bases from V and 3 bases from J, with 7 bases in between. The CDR3 runs 14 residues. As DNA, the CDR3 is TGCGCCAGCAGCTTGGATGGAGACAATCAGCCCCAGCATTTT. This translates into CASSLDGDNQPQHF. Based on the CDR3 plus reference TRBV5-1 and TRBJ1-5, the full variable domain is KAGVTQTPRYLIKTRGQQVTLSCSPISGHRSVSWYQQTPGQGLQFLFEYFSETQRNKGNFPGRFSGRQFSNSRSEMNVSTLELGDSALYLCASSLDGDNQPQHFGDGTRLSIL.

This chain links TRBV6-5 with TRBJ1-4; 8 bases align to TRBD1. CDR3 length: 17 amino acids. The junction had 11 bases not matched to a gene; V was cut back by 2 bases and J by 6 bases. Germline values: CDR1 MNHEY, CDR2 SVGAGI. CDR3 in amino acids: CASSYSPETGADEKLFF. The CDR3, as DNA: TGTGCCAGCAGTTACAGCCCCGAGACAGGGGCGGATGAAAAACTGTTTTTT.

At least ten counts were recorded for this clonotype. The V call is TRBV20-1, the J call TRBJ1-5, with a tentative D call TRBD1 (5 bases). Germline V lookup: CDR1 DFQATT, CDR2 SNEGSKA (reference sequence). The CDR3 is 14 residues long. The V and J ends lost 3 bases and 6 bases respectively, with 15 bases between them. The CDR3 protein is CSASPAGRGQPQHF. CDR3 in DNA: TGCAGTGCTAGTCCGGCAGGGAGGGGTCAGCCCCAGCATTTT.

A single count supports this clonotype. The chain has TRBV4-3 and TRBJ2-6; no clear D. CDR3 length equals 14 residues. The germline V gene encodes CDR1 LGHNA and CDR2 YSLEER. V was clipped by 3 bases and J by 1 base, with 4 bases between them. Here the CDR3 reads CASSHLSGANVLTF. Written as DNA, the CDR3 is TGCGCCAGCAGCCACCTTTCTGGGGCCAACGTCCTGACTTTC.

This chain connects TRBV7-9 to TRBJ2-7; no definite D call. CDR1 and CDR2 (germline): SEHNR, FQNEAQ (reference sequence). The CDR3 has 16 residues. Deletions cut 5 bases from V and 6 bases from J, with 23 bases between. The CDR3 DNA reads TGTGCCAGCAGCCGCGAGGTTGCAGGTGGTCTCTCCGAGCAGTACGTC. Translation: CASSREVAGGLSEQYV.

This clonotype was observed a handful of times. The V and J genes are TRBV5-1 and TRBJ1-2; the D gene is possibly TRBD1 (6 bases). The CDR3 is 14 amino acids. Germline V gene data show CDR1 as SGHRS and CDR2 as YFSETQ. V lost 3 bases to trimming and J lost 8 bases, with 17 bases between them. CDR3 sequence (DNA): TGCGCCAGCAGCTCTTTTTTCGGGGGGCAAGGCTACACCTTC. As protein: CASSSFFGGQGYTF. The full variable domain, completed using reference TRBV5-1 and TRBJ1-2, is KAGVTQTPRYLIKTRGQQVTLSCSPISGHRSVSWYQQTPGQGLQFLFEYFSETQRNKGNFPGRFSGRQFSNSRSEMNVSTLELGDSALYLCASSSFFGGQGYTFGSGTRLTVV.

In its sample, this clonotype was seen a few times. This chain uses TRBV18 with TRBJ2-7; TRBD1 matches at 9 bases. Germline loops: CDR1 KGHSH, CDR2 LQKENI. V gave up 4 bases and J gave up 9 bases; unmatched junction bases: 4. This CDR3 is 12 amino acids long. CDR3 region: CASSLQGARQYV. In DNA, the CDR3 is TGTGCCAGCTCACTACAGGGGGCGAGGCAGTACGTC.

This clonotype was counted only a few times. This rearrangement joins TRBV7-9 to TRBJ1-5; 7 bases fit TRBD1. Unmatched junction bases numbered 4, after V lost 4 bases and J lost 4 bases. Germline lookup yields CDR1 SEHNR and CDR2 FQNEAQ (reference sequence). The CDR3 runs to 14 residues. CDR3 sequence reads: CASSSTGQNQPQHF. CDR3 DNA: TGTGCCAGCAGCTCGACGGGACAGAATCAGCCCCAGCATTTT.

This clonotype was counted many times. The V and J genes are TRBV7-2 and TRBJ1-5; a possible D gene is TRBD1 (5 bases). CDR3 length equals 15 residues. The V end lost 1 base, the J end lost 2 bases, and 9 bases lay between the germline ends. Germline CDR1 SGHTA, CDR2 FQGNSA. For the CDR3, the DNA is TGTGCCAGCAGCTTAGGGGGGAAGGGCAATCAGCCCCAGCATTTT. Its protein product is CASSLGGKGNQPQHF. The variable domain in full, completed from reference TRBV7-2 and TRBJ1-5, reads GAGVSQSPSNKVTEKGKDVELRCDPISGHTALYWYRQSLGQGLEFLIYFQGNSAPDKSGLPSDRFSAERTGGSVSTLTIQRTQQEDSAVYLCASSLGGKGNQPQHFGDGTRLSIL.

This clonotype appeared a few times. This chain connects TRBV20-1 to TRBJ1-5; the match to TRBD1 covers 7 bases. CDR1 is DFQATT, CDR2 SNEGSKA, per germline (reference sequence). This CDR3 comprises 16 residues. V lost 5 bases, J lost 2 bases, and 12 bases stayed unmatched. For the CDR3, the DNA is TGCAGTGCTGTAAAAGCGGGAGGGGGCCGCAATCAGCCCCAGCATTTT. Translation gives CSAVKAGGGRNQPQHF.